This T cell receptor (beta chain) was observed in a study of T-cell memory formation after mild COVID-19 (dated by TCRdb to the early 2020s). Turning to the overall study: TCR sequence clusters from the two donors were largely donor specific. Longitudinal TCRalpha and TCRbeta repertoire sequencing tracked T-cell clones expanding and contracting after mild COVID-19 in a couple of donors. The cohort comprised two young, previously healthy adult volunteers, one female and one male. Broad study findings and their caveats: Contracting CD4+ clones were located mainly in the CM and EM memory subsets, whereas CD8+ clones were found to be enriched in EMRA. The study covered only a couple of mild cases, and larger cohorts including severe cases with pre-infection samples were considered necessary. Some responding clones were found in pre-infection memory, which suggests that pre-existing cross-reactive memory T cells took part in the SARS-CoV-2 response. Balanced CD4/CD8 phenotypes were observed for clones contracting from day 15 to 85, whereas a bias towards CD4+ was observed for a second wave of clones expanding from day 15 to 37. SARS-CoV-2 specificity of the second-wave clones peaking on day 37 was not confirmed.

This clonotype appeared once. The target of this receptor is not known. No base quality values were provided; no much bigger clone lies one nucleotide off. Resting on one read, the evidence is weak. The CDR3 has 14 amino acids, counting the end cysteine and phenylalanine. Only CDR3 DNA is held: 42 bases, read in frame from base 1. CDR1 and CDR2 (DFQATT, SNEGSKA) derive from the germline V gene (reference sequence). Relative to germline, V is missing 1 base and J is missing 4 bases, with 2 bases of the junction outside any gene match. PBMCs were isolated by Ficoll-Paque density gradient centrifugation. This sample was sequenced with an Illumina NovaSeq 6000. Using 5'RACE with constant-segment primers, TCRalpha and TCRbeta cDNA libraries were constructed, with sample barcodes and unique molecular identifiers added in the process. Trizol reagent was used to extract RNA from every sample. The libraries were amplified in two PCR steps, and the second step added a second sample barcode and Illumina TruSeq adapters. The libraries were sequenced on an Illumina NovaSeq using 2 x 150 bp paired-end reads. Processing in the source paper ran as follows. The reads were demultiplexed and collapsed into UMI-guided consensus sequences using migec v1.2.7. Using mixcr v2.1.11, UMI consensuses were aligned to TRA and TRB V and J templates and then assembled into clonotypes. A clonotype was counted as expanded or contracted only if both edgeR and NoisET called the change significant, with noise models trained on biological replicates. edgeR calls used a false discovery rate-adjusted p below 0.01 and a log2 fold-change threshold of 1. As an exploratory analysis of dynamics, max-normalized trajectories of the 1000 most abundant clonotypes were examined by PCA with hierarchical clustering. Each responding clone was given a CD4 or CD8 phenotype based on the CD4+ and CD8+ repertoires, which had been sequenced separately. TCRdb passed the public sequencing reads through fastp at Q25 and MiXCR, retaining productive beta sequences. All rows with the same CDR3 protein become a single entry with the most common DNA and genes. Here the V and J calls rest on TCRdb's processing, not on the authors' analysis. This sample has roughly 100,000 distinct CDR3 sequences in its table, and about a sixth of those were observed once. The ten largest clones add up to 28% of the sample.

The V and J genes are TRBV20-1 and TRBJ2-1, with 9 bases matching TRBD2. The receptor comes from an adult woman who had mild COVID-19 (a few samples of this study predate the infection). The sample titles of this study are shuffled in the database, so cell type and time point are left out; the donor was told from shared clones. The source material was PBMCs or a T cell subset sorted from them (not recorded which). The CDR3 region: CSARVAGEYNEQFF. The DNA sequence reads TGCAGTGCTAGAGTAGCGGGAGAATACAATGAGCAGTTCTTC.